These T cell receptor beta chains were read from a single sample in a study of blood T cell repertoires in COVID-19. Libraries were prepared by immunoSEQ multiplex PCR; TCRdb keeps only in-frame clonotypes and omits some of them. The sample holds about 170,000 clones, approximately 86% seen once. Sample: peripheral blood. The receptors here all came from a woman aged 80 or over in a cohort sampled during active or convalescent COVID-19. Each CDR3 is given with its conserved first and last residue. The order of the fields is J gene, D gene, V gene, CDR3 protein. D genes are given only for firm matches.

TRBJ1-1 | . | TRBV6-5 | CASSGHLNTEAFF
TRBJ2-7 | TRBD1 | TRBV11-3 | CASSSRQGSIYEQYF
TRBJ1-5 | . | TRBV28 | CASNPGNQPQHF
TRBJ1-6 | . | TRBV6-1 | CASSEAQPGLDSPLHF
TRBJ2-2 | . | TRBV10-3 | CAISAQGRGTGELFF
TRBJ2-5 | . | TRBV29-1 | CSVATGQETQYF
TRBJ1-1 | . | TRBV6-5 | CASSYTAMNTEAFF
TRBJ1-2 | TRBD1 | TRBV18 | CASSPGQGAGYTF
TRBJ1-1 | TRBD1 | TRBV7-9 | CASITYRGTEAFF
TRBJ2-7 | . | TRBV11-3 | CASSPGNYEQYF
TRBJ2-3 | TRBD2 | TRBV5-1 | CASSPAGVRADTQYF
TRBJ2-1 | TRBD2 | TRBV7-7 | CASSQTLAGINNEQFF
TRBJ2-7 | TRBD1 | TRBV6-5 | CASSSGQEIFEQYF
TRBJ2-3 | . | TRBV10-1 | CASSDPQGYTQYF
TRBJ2-5 | TRBD2 | TRBV20-1 | CSASYLSGGHQETQYF
TRBJ2-5 | . | TRBV5-1 | CASTPGGGAGETQYF
TRBJ1-4 | TRBD1 | TRBV11-2 | CASSRGRQGYEKLFF
TRBJ1-1 | . | TRBV6-5 | CASSSRENTEAFF
TRBJ1-1 | TRBD1 | TRBV2 | CASGGTGLTEAFF
TRBJ1-3 | . | TRBV9 | CASSVGTTANTIYF
TRBJ1-5 | . | TRBV6-5 | CASSLQQNQPQHF
TRBJ2-2 | TRBD2 | TRBV6-2/TRBV6-3 | CASSYSGGNGELFF
TRBJ2-5 | TRBD2 | TRBV3-1/TRBV3-2 | CASSLSSGGLETQYF
TRBJ2-7 | . | TRBV24-1 | CATGSETTYEQYF
TRBJ1-1 | TRBD1 | TRBV5-4 | CASSPSRQGVGTEAFF
TRBJ2-2 | . | TRBV20-1 | CSASGTDGTGELFF
TRBJ2-1 | TRBD1 | TRBV27 | CASTSLGTGQNEQFF
TRBJ2-5 | TRBD1 | TRBV27 | CASSLWGTGGETQYF
TRBJ2-6 | TRBD1 | TRBV7-9 | CASSSDRGGSGANVLTF
TRBJ2-3 | TRBD2 | TRBV4-1 | CASSQEAGGHQRYTDTQYF
TRBJ2-7 | TRBD1 | TRBV6-2/TRBV6-3 | CASSPPGQGRYEQYF
TRBJ1-2 | . | TRBV27 | CASSPTPPAFGYTF
TRBJ1-5 | . | TRBV3-1/TRBV3-2 | CASSQGLAGLNQPQHF
TRBJ2-1 | TRBD2 | TRBV10-1 | CASSHSGGLKSSYNEQFF
TRBJ2-3 | TRBD1 | TRBV7-6 | CASSLRDWDRASDTQYF
TRBJ1-2 | . | TRBV11-2 | CASSLARDRINYGYTF
TRBJ1-6 | TRBD1 | TRBV27 | CASSDRANSPLHF
TRBJ1-2 | TRBD1 | TRBV18 | CASSPGQGSYGYTF
TRBJ1-2 | . | TRBV3-1/TRBV3-2 | CASSQDSQGRYGYTF
TRBJ1-1 | . | TRBV12-3/TRBV12-4 | CASRLQTEAFF
TRBJ1-5 | . | TRBV2 | CASSEGAYQPQHF
TRBJ1-6 | . | TRBV7-8 | CASRERNNSPLHF
TRBJ1-6 | . | TRBV30 | CAWSVRGADSPLHF
TRBJ2-5 | . | TRBV24-1 | CATSGPGVLLETQYF